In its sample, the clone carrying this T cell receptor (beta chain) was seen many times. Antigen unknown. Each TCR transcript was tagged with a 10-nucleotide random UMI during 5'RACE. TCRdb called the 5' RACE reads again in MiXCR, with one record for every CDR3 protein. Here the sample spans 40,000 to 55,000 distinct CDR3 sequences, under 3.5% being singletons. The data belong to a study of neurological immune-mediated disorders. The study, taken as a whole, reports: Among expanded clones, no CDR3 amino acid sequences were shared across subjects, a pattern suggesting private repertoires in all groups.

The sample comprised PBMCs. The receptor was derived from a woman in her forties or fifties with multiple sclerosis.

The CDR3 loop reads CASSLSPLGGYTF. The CDR3 nucleotides are TGTGCCAGCAGTTTATCCCCTCTGGGAGGCTACACCTTC. This rearrangement joins TRBV28 to TRBJ1-2; no clear D. The CDR3 loop spans 13 amino acids. From germline, CDR1 is MDHEN and CDR2 SYDVKM. V was trimmed by 1 base and J by 8 bases, leaving 11 bases between them.